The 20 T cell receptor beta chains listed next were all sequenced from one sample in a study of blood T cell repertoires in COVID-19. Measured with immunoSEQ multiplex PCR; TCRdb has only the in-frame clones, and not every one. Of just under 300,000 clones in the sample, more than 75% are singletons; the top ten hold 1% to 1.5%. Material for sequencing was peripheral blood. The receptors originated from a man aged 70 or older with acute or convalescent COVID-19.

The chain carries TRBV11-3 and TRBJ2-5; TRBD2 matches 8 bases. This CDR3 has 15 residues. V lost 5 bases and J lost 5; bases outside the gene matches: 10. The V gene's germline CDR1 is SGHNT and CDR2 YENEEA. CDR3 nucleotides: TGTGCCAGCAGCCGGGGGGGGCAGGGTAGTGAGACCCAGTACTTC. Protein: CASSRGGQGSETQYF.

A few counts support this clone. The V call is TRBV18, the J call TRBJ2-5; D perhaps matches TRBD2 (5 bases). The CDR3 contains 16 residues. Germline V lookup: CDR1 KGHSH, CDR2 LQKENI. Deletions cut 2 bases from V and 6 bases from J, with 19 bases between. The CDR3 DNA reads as TGTGCCAGCTCACCAGGTCTTCGGGGAAATGGCAAGACCCAGTACTTC. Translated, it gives CASSPGLRGNGKTQYF.

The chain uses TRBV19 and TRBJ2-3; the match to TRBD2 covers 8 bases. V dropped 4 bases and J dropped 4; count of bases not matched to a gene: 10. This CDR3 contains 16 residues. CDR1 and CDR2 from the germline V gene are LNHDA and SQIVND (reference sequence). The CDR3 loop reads CASSKPRGAAADTQYF. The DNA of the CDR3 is TGTGCCAGTAGTAAACCGCGGGGGGCAGCGGCAGATACGCAGTATTTT.

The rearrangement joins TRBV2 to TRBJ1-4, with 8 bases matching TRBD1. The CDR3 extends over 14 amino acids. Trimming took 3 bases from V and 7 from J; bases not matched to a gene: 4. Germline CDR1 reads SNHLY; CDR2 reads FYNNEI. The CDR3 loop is CASSESRGREKLFF. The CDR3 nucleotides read TGTGCCAGCAGTGAGTCCAGGGGGCGTGAAAAACTGTTTTTT.

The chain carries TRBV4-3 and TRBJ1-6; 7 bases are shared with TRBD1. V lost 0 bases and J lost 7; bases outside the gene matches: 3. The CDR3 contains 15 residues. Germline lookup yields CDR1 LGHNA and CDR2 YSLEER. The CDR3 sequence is CASSQEKGQNSPLHF. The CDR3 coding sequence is TGCGCCAGCAGCCAAGAAAAGGGACAGAATTCACCCCTCCACTTT.

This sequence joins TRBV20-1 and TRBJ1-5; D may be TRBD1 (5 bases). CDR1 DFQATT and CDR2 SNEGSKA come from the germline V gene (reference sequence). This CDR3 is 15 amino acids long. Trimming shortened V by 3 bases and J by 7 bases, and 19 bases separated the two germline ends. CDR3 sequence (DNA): TGCAGTGCTAGTCGCGGGGGGGGAGGAGGGCAGCCCCAGCATTTT. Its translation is CSASRGGGGGQPQHF.

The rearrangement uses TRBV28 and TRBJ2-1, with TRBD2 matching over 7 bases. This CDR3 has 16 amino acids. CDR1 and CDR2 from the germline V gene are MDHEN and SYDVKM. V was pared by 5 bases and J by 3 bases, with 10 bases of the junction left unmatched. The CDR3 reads CASSKASGLIYNEQFF. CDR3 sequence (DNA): TGTGCCAGCAGTAAGGCTAGCGGTCTAATCTACAATGAGCAGTTCTTC.

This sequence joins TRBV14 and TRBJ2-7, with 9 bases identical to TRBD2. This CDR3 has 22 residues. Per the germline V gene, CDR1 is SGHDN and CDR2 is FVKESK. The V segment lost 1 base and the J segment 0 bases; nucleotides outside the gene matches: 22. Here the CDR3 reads CASSQGPGIRTTSGLSSYEQYF. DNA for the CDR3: TGTGCCAGCAGCCAAGGACCGGGCATTAGAACGACTAGCGGACTTAGCTCCTACGAGCAGTACTTC.

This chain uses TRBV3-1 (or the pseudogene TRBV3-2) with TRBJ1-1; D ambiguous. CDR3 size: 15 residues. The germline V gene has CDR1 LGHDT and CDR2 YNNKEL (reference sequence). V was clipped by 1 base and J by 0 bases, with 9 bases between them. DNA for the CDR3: TGTGCCAGCAGCCAAGCGGGAGGGCTGAACACTGAAGCTTTCTTT. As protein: CASSQAGGLNTEAFF.

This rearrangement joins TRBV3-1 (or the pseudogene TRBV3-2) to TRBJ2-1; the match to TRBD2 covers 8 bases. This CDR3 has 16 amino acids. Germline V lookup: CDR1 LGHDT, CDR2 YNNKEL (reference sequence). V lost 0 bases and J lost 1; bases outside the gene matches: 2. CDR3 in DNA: TGTGCCAGCAGCCAAGATCCGGGAGGGTCCTACAATGAGCAGTTCTTC. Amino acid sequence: CASSQDPGGSYNEQFF.

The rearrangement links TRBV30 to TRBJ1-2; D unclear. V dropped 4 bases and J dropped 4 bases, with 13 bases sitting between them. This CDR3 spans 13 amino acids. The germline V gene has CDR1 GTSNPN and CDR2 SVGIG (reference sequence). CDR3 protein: CAWMGDTPYGYTF. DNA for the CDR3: TGTGCCTGGATGGGAGACACACCCTATGGCTACACCTTC.

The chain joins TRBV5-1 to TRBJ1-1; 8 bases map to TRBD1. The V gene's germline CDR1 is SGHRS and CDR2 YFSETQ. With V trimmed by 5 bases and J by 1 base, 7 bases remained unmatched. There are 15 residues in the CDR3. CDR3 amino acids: CASSVTGVRNTEAFF. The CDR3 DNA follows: TGCGCCAGCAGTGTGACAGGGGTACGGAACACTGAAGCTTTCTTT. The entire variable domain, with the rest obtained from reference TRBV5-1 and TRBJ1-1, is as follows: KAGVTQTPRYLIKTRGQQVTLSCSPISGHRSVSWYQQTPGQGLQFLFEYFSETQRNKGNFPGRFSGRQFSNSRSEMNVSTLELGDSALYLCASSVTGVRNTEAFFGQGTRLTVV.

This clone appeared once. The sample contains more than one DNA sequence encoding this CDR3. In DNA, the CDR3 is TGTGCCAGCAGGGGACAGGTAAACACTGAAGCTTTCTTT. Amino acids: CASRGQVNTEAFF. The V gene is TRBV2, the J gene TRBJ1-1; the match to TRBD1 covers 8 bases. The V segment lost 6 bases and the J segment 2 bases; nucleotides outside the gene matches: 2. Germline CDR1 SNHLY, CDR2 FYNNEI. The CDR3 contains 13 residues.

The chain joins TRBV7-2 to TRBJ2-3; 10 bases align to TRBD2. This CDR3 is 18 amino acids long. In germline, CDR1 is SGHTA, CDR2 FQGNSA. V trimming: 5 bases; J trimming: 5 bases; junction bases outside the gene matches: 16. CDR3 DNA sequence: TGTGCCAGCAGCCATCCTCTAGCGGGAGCCAAAAGTGAAGATACGCAGTATTTT. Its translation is CASSHPLAGAKSEDTQYF.

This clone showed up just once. Here the CDR3 reads CASSLGAGVVYGYTF. CDR3 DNA: TGTGCCAGCAGCTTGGGGGCAGGGGTGGTCTATGGCTACACCTTC. This sequence joins TRBV5-8 and TRBJ1-2; D may be TRBD1 (6 bases). Germline-derived CDR1 and CDR2 are SGHTS and YDEGEE. Between the trimmed V and J ends, which lost 0 bases and 4 bases, there was a span of 13 bases. The CDR3 consists of 15 residues. The full variable domain, rest sourced from reference TRBV5-8 and TRBJ1-2, is EAGVTQSPTHLIKTRGQQATLRCSPISGHTSVYWYQQALGLGLQFLLWYDEGEERNRGNFPPRFSGRQFPNYSSELNVNALELEDSALYLCASSLGAGVVYGYTFGSGTRLTVV.

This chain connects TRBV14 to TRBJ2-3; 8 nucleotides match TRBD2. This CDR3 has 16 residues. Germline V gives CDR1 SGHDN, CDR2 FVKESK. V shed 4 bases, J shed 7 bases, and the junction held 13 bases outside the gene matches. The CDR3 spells CASSPLTSVTGHTQYF. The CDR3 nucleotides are TGTGCCAGCAGCCCGTTGACTAGCGTCACTGGGCATACGCAGTATTTT.

CDR3 DNA sequence: TGCGCCAGCAGCTTCGGGGAAACCACAGATACGCAGTATTTT. This sequence encodes CASSFGETTDTQYF. The chain links TRBV5-1 to TRBJ2-3; D is perhaps TRBD2 (5 bases). CDR3 length: 14 amino acids. Deletions cut 2 bases from V and 2 bases from J, with 9 bases between. Per the germline V gene, CDR1 is SGHRS and CDR2 is YFSETQ.

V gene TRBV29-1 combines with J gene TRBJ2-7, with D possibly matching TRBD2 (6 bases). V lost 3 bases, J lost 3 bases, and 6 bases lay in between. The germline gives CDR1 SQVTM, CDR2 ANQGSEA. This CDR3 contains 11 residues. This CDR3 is CSVDSGYEQYF. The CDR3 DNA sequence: TGCAGCGTTGATAGCGGCTACGAGCAGTACTTC.

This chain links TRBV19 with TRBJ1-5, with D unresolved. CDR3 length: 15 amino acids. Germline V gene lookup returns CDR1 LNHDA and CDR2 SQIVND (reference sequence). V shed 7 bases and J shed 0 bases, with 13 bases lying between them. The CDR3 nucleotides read TGTGCCAGTATGAGGTCTGCTAATAGCAATCAGCCCCAGCATTTT. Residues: CASMRSANSNQPQHF.

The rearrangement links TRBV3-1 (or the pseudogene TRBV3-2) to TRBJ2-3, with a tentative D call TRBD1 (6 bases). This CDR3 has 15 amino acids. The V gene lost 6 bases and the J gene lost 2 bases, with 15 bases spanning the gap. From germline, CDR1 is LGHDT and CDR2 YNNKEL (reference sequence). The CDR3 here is CASRRLDSLTDTQYF. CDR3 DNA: TGTGCCAGCAGACGTCTGGACAGCCTCACAGATACGCAGTATTTT.